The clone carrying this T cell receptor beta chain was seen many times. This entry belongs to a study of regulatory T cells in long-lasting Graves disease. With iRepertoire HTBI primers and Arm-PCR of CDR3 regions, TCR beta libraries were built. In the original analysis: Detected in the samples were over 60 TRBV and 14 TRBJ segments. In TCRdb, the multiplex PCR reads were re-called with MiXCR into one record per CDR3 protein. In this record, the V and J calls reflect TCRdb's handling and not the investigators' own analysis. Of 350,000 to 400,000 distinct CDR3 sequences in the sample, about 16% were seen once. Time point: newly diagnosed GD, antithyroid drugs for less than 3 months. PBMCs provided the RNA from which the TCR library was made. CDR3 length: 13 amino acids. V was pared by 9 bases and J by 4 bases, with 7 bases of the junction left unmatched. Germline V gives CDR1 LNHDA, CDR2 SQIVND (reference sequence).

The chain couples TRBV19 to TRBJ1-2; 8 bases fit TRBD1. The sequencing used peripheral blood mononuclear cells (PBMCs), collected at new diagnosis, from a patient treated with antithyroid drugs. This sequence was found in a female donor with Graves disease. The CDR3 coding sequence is TGTGCCAGCAGCATAGGACAGGGCTATGGCTACACCTTC. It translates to CASSIGQGYGYTF. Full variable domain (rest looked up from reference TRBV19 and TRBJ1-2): DGGITQSPKYLFRKEGQNVTLSCEQNLNHDAMYWYRQDPGQGLRLIYYSQIVNDFQKGDIAEGYSVSREKKESFPLTVTSAQKNPTAFYLCASSIGQGYGYTFGSGTRLTVV.